This is a list of T cell receptor beta chains from one sample in a study of T-cell memory formation after mild COVID-19. TCRdb re-derived calls from the 5' RACE reads in MiXCR, one entry per CDR3 protein. The sample lists roughly 250,000 distinct CDR3 sequences, approximately 16% seen once, with roughly 21% in the top ten. Sequences were obtained from PBMCs or a T cell subset sorted from them (not recorded which). The receptors were gathered from a man aged 18-30 years who had mild COVID-19 (a few samples of this study predate the infection). Cell type and time point are not known. Both conserved end residues are part of each CDR3. The D gene is left open where the match is weak. A clone size is listed for some rows: how often the clone was seen (once, few, many), or a class if it is expanded.

TRBJ1-4 TRBV7-9 NA NA TGTGCCAGCAGCTTAGATGATGAAAAACTGTTTTTT CASSLDDEKLFF
TRBJ2-1 TRBV5-6 few NA TGTGCCAGCACCAGGCTGTTCGCAACCTCCTACAATGAGCAGTTCTTC CASTRLFATSYNEQFF
TRBJ1-5 TRBV12-3/TRBV12-4 few TRBD1 TGTGCCAGCAGTTTGGAGGGGGCCCTATATAGCAATCAGCCCCAGCATTTT CASSLEGALYSNQPQHF
TRBJ1-2 TRBV7-3 few NA TGTGCCAGCAGCTTAACCGGTCAGGTCGGGCGTGGCTACACCTTC CASSLTGQVGRGYTF
TRBJ2-1 TRBV7-2 NA NA TGTGCCAGCAGCTTATCTCATGGTGACTTATCCTACAATGAGCAGTTCTTC CASSLSHGDLSYNEQFF
TRBJ1-2 TRBV6-5 NA NA TGTGCCAGCAGTTACGGTGGGGGCGCGATCAATGGCTACACCTTC CASSYGGGAINGYTF
TRBJ2-3 TRBV6-1 NA NA TGTGCCAGCATCCGGAGCGAGGGAGATACGCAGTATTTT CASIRSEGDTQYF
TRBJ2-3 TRBV14 few TRBD2 TGTGCCAGCAGCCAGCGAGCGGGGCGCACAGATACGCAGTATTTT CASSQRAGRTDTQYF
TRBJ1-4 TRBV14 NA NA TGTGCCAGCATGGGTCGCGAGGCATGCAGTGCAACTAATGAAAAACTGTTTTTT CASMGREACSATNEKLFF
TRBJ2-1 TRBV3-1 few NA TGTGCCAGCAGCAACCGGGGGAGCTCCTACAATGAGCAGTTCTTC CASSNRGSSYNEQFF
TRBJ2-5 TRBV12-3/TRBV12-4 few TRBD1 TGTGCCAGCAGTTTCGGACAGGGTGATAGGGAGACCCAGTACTTC CASSFGQGDRETQYF
TRBJ2-3 TRBV24-1 NA TRBD2 TGTGCCACCGGCGGACTAGCGGGGGTGATAGATACGCAGTATTTT CATGGLAGVIDTQYF
TRBJ2-1 TRBV3-1 NA NA TGTGCCAGCAGCCAAGGCGCCGAGCAGTTCTTC CASSQGAEQFF
TRBJ2-1 TRBV5-1 few TRBD2 TGCGCCAGCAAAGTAGCGGGGGGGCCTAATGAGCAGTTCTTC CASKVAGGPNEQFF
TRBJ1-1 TRBV5-1 NA NA TGCGCCAGCAGCTTGGGGGGGCAGGACACTGAAGCTTTCTTT CASSLGGQDTEAFF
TRBJ2-2 TRBV5-6 NA NA TGTGCCAGCAGCTTGCTGCTAGTAGCGGAGGGGCTGTTTTTT CASSLLLVAEGLFF
TRBJ2-5 TRBV5-5 NA NA TGTGCCAGCAGCTTCACAGGAGGGGTGGAAGAGACCCAGTACTTC CASSFTGGVEETQYF
TRBJ2-3 TRBV28 NA TRBD1 TGTGCCAGCGAAGGACAGGGGGCGACAGATACGCAGTATTTT CASEGQGATDTQYF
TRBJ1-2 TRBV7-3 many TRBD1 TGTGCCAGCAGCTTGACAGGGTCCGCTAACTATGGCTACACCTTC CASSLTGSANYGYTF
TRBJ1-1 TRBV7-2 few NA TGTGCCAGCAGAATTGGGGGATGGAACACTGAAGCTTTCTTT CASRIGGWNTEAFF